This T cell receptor beta chain was profiled in a study of OX40 agonist ivuxolimab in advanced cancers. The protocol was immunoSEQ multiplex PCR, while the TCRdb copy is restricted to in-frame clones and leaves out a portion. The repertoire consists of about 46,000 clones, with 82% occurring once and the leading ten covering 1.5% to 2%. Notes on the study in general: The study observed clonal expansion of CD4+ and CD8+ blood T cells by week 6 at 0.1 to 3.0 mg/kg.

The CDR3 is 14 residues long. The V gene's germline CDR1 is WNHNN and CDR2 SYGVQD (reference sequence). J lost 11 bases, V lost 4 bases, and 12 bases had no gene match. Comment on this clone: Its specificity is not known.

Sequenced material: CD4+ or CD8+ T cells sorted from blood, taken in a trial of the OX40 agonist ivuxolimab. The chain employs TRBV10-1 and TRBJ2-5, with 8 positions matching TRBD1. This clonotype originated in an adult with an advanced solid tumor such as melanoma, head and neck, liver or kidney cancer. This CDR3 is CASSGQGASGEQYF. The CDR3 DNA reads as TGCGCCAGCAGTGGGCAGGGGGCTTCAGGGGAGCAGTACTTC.